Reported below is one TCR beta chain. Profiled with immunoSEQ multiplex PCR; TCRdb holds only in-frame clones, not every one. The sample includes under 120,000 clones, roughly two thirds of them seen just once. This sample stems from a study of blood T cell repertoires in COVID-19. V was shortened by 0 bases and J by 5 bases, with 8 bases between the two germline ends. The CDR3 length is 14 residues. The germline V gene encodes CDR1 MNHEY and CDR2 SVGAGI. The chain combines TRBV6-5 with TRBJ2-1; D ambiguous. Sequencing input: peripheral blood. This clonotype originated in a man of 80 years or more with acute or convalescent COVID-19. The CDR3, as DNA: TGTGCCAGCAGTTACTCTGGGCAGAACAATGAGCAGTTCTTC. Its protein is CASSYSGQNNEQFF.